Each of the 11 T cell receptor beta chains below was sequenced from the same sample in a study of beta chain features in type 1 diabetes. Study-level points and caveats: Shortening of TCRB CDR3s, moderate but significant, appeared in all four CD4+ subsets of Type 1 diabetes patients.

Sequenced material consisted of expressed TCRB transcripts (all of the isolated RNA was reverse transcribed). Sequencing used immunoSEQ multiplex PCR; TCRdb keeps in-frame clones, though not all of them. This sample has some 15,000 clones, with roughly two thirds found just once. These receptors' targets are unknown. Source material: stem cell memory CD4+ T cells from blood. The receptors come from a man younger than 40 with type 1 diabetes.

The chain combines TRBV19 with TRBJ2-1, with 10 bases lining up with TRBD1. Germline V CDR1 and CDR2: LNHDA, SQIVND (reference sequence). V was pared by 5 bases and J by 7 bases, with 5 bases of the junction left unmatched. The CDR3 spans 14 residues. The CDR3 spells CASSPRQGANEQFF. In DNA form, the CDR3 reads TGTGCCAGTAGTCCCCGACAGGGGGCGAATGAGCAGTTCTTC.

The chain employs TRBV2 and TRBJ2-5; TRBD1 aligns across 7 bases. Unmatched junction bases numbered 6, after V lost 2 bases and J lost 3 bases. This CDR3 spans 15 amino acids. Germline V CDR1 and CDR2: SNHLY, FYNNEI. The CDR3 nucleotides read TGTGCCAGCAGTGAATACGGTACAGGGGAAGAGACCCAGTACTTC. It specifies CASSEYGTGEETQYF.

This chain links TRBV28 with TRBJ2-7, with 12 bases that match TRBD1. This CDR3 spans 15 amino acids. Germline assignment: CDR1 MDHEN and CDR2 SYDVKM. Trimming removed 5 bases from V and 2 bases from J; junction bases left unmatched: 4. CDR3 nucleotides: TGTGCCAGCAGTCACGGGACAGGGGGCCCCTACGAGCAGTACTTC. Translated: CASSHGTGGPYEQYF.

V gene TRBV29-1 combines with J gene TRBJ2-5; D may be TRBD1 (7 bases). From germline, CDR1 is SQVTM and CDR2 ANQGSEA. The CDR3 is 14 amino acids. V gave up 7 bases and J gave up 4 bases, with 19 bases separating them. CDR3 nucleotide sequence: TGCAGCGGAAAGACAGGGAGGCTTTCAGAGACCCAGTACTTC. Protein: CSGKTGRLSETQYF.

The J gene is TRBJ2-5, the V gene TRBV27, with D possibly being TRBD2 (5 bases). The closer fit of TRBJ2-7 to the DNA end suggests the J call may be wrong. The CDR3 consists of 13 residues. Germline V CDR1 and CDR2: MNHEY, SMNVEV (reference sequence). The CDR3, as DNA: TGTGCCAGCAGAAAAGCGGTAACCTACGAGCAGTACTTC. Residues: CASRKAVTYEQYF.

The chain carries TRBV2 and TRBJ1-3, with D tentatively TRBD1 (5 bases). CDR3 length: 15 amino acids. V lost 3 bases, J lost 3 bases, and 12 bases lay in between. CDR1 and CDR2 from the germline V gene are SNHLY and FYNNEI. The CDR3, as DNA: TGTGCCAGCAGTGAGTCCGGGGGTTATGGAAACACCATATATTTT. It encodes CASSESGGYGNTIYF.

The CDR3 reads CASSLTSGGNYNEQFF. The CDR3 nucleotides are TGCGCCAGCAGCCTAACTAGCGGGGGGAACTACAATGAGCAGTTCTTC. The chain recombines TRBV4-3 with TRBJ2-1; 12 nucleotides align to TRBD2. The ends lost 4 bases at V and 3 bases at J; junction bases unmatched: 4. Germline V lookup: CDR1 LGHNA, CDR2 YSLEER. The CDR3 spans 16 residues.

The chain uses TRBV7-9 and TRBJ2-3; D call uncertain. Trimming left V 5 bases short and J 3 bases short, with 12 bases between. This CDR3 is 14 amino acids long. Germline V gene sequence: CDR1 SEHNR, CDR2 FQNEAQ (reference sequence). DNA of the CDR3: TGTGCCAGCAGCCTCCCGGGTAGTACAGATACGCAGTATTTT. It encodes CASSLPGSTDTQYF.

The chain's CDR3 is CASIGGTVQPQHF. The CDR3 DNA reads TGTGCCAGCATCGGTGGGACAGTCCAGCCCCAGCATTTT. The J gene is TRBJ1-5, the V gene TRBV6-1; TRBD1 agrees at 7 bases. Germline V CDR1 and CDR2: MNHNS, SASEGT. V shed 7 bases and J 7 bases; nucleotides not matched to a gene: 7. This CDR3 comprises 13 residues.

The chain is built from TRBV2 and TRBJ1-2; TRBD1 agrees at 7 bases. Germline V gene sequence: CDR1 SNHLY, CDR2 FYNNEI. The CDR3 is 15 amino acids. V was pared by 8 bases and J by 8 bases, with 17 bases of the junction left unmatched. CDR3 sequence: CASGSESGGTGGYTF. As DNA, the CDR3 is TGTGCCAGCGGTTCGGAGTCAGGGGGGACTGGGGGCTACACCTTC.

The chain employs TRBV7-2 and TRBJ2-6; 7 bases are a match to TRBD2. The trim removed 7 bases at V and 2 bases at J, leaving 5 bases unmatched. CDR3 length equals 15 residues. Germline V lookup: CDR1 SGHTA, CDR2 FQGNSA. In DNA form, the CDR3 reads TGTGCCAGCAAAAACCGGGGGGCTGGGGCCAACGTCCTGACTTTC. Translation: CASKNRGAGANVLTF.